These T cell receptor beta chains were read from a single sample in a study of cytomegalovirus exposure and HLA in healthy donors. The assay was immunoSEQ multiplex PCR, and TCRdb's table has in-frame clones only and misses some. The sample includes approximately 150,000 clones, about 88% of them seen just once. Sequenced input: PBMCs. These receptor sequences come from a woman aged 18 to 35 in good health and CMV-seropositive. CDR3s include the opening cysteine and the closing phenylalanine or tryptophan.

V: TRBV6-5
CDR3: CASRPPDRPIYEQYF

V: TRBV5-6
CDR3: CASSLVAGVHNEQFF

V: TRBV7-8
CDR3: CASSPWFGRDADTQYF

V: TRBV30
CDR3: CAWSGPGGVQETQYF

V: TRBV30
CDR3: CAWTGGVEKLFF

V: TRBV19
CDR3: CATLAGGKKGEQYF

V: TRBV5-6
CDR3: CASSPLGTRSNEQFF

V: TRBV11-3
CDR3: CASSPWAGVHNEQFF

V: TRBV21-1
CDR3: CASSKVSVQGPYEQYF

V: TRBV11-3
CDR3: CASSGRQGAGETQYF

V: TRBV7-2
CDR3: CASSLGDSSPETQYF

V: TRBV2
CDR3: CASSEGGTGAINTEAFF

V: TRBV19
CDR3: CASSILQGNQPQHF

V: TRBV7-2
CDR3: CASSRRQGTDTQYF

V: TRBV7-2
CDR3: CASSPGTSGGYEQYF

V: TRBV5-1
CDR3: CASSLGAGLAGVSGELFF

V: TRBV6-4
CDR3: CASSEEAGGLNTQYF

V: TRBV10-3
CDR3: CAISDGGQGGYEQYF

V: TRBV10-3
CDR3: CATQGLAGVPSTDTQYF

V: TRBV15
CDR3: CATSRPTSSSTDTQYF

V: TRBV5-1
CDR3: CASSLPPSGNSYGYTF

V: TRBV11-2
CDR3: CASSLETGFDEQYF

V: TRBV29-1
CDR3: CSVERAGNEQFF

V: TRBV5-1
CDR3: CASSLGGTGNGYTF

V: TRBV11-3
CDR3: CASSYHSGRGHEQYF

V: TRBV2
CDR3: CASKFTGTFYEQYF

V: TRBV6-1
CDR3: CASSVGTTYEQYF

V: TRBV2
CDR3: CASSLPGTSGNMGYEQYF

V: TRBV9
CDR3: CASSVAGEGEQYF

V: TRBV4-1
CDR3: CASSQVGQQETQYF

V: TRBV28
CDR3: CASELPRRDQPQHF

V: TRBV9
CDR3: CASSVYSDRSYNEQFF

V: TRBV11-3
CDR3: CASSLYFSYEQYF

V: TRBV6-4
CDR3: CASSDRAGGPTDTQYF

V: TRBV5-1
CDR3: CASSSSGTGSGNTIYF

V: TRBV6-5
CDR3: CASSYRDWGDEQFF

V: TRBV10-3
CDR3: CAISGPPGQQSNQPQHF

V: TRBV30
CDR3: CAWRTRGGGGTGELFF

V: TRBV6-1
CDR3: CASSDFTGVNPEQFF

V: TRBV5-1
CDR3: CASRSAGGLYEQYF

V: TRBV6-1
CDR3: CASSSRGGVYEQYF

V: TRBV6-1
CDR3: CASRTGMDTGELFF

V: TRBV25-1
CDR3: CASSGNRPGQGYGYTF

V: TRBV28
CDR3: CASSGRTGADTQYF

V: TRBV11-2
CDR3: CASSLDRGREQYF

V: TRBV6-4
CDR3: CASRARDINYEQYF

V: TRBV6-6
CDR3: CASSYLTGSGELFF

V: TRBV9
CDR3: CASSPAAGSSYNEQFF

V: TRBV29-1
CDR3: CSAKLDRANGGYTF

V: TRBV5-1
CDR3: CASSKGQGADTQYF

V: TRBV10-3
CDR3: CAITQTTSGTDTQYF

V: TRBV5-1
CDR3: CASSPGAGNQPQHF

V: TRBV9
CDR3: CASIPGQGDEKLFF

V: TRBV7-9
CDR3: CASSRHGQGARTEAFF

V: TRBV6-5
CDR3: CASSYSGGDTEAFF